Following are 31 T cell receptor beta chains from one sample sequenced in a study of PD-1 blockade in classical Hodgkin lymphoma (dated by TCRdb to the early 2020s). The library was made by the immunoSEQ multiplex PCR assay. The table was pulled from immuneACCESS by TCRdb, which kept in-frame rearrangements only. Such tables lose some clones; where checked, under half of the loss comes from unresolved V genes, and the rest has no known cause. Here the sample has nearly 100,000 clones; roughly 84% occur a single time. The top ten hold 9% to 15% of the sample. The sample's time point, from its label and the paper: cycle 1 day 1 (C1D1), immediately before nivolumab initiation. All trial patients had relapsed after autologous stem cell transplantation, with cohorts A, B and C differing in prior brentuximab vedotin exposure. The material sequenced was peripheral blood mononuclear cells (PBMCs), taken at baseline. Every receptor here comes from a human donor with classical Hodgkin lymphoma.

The CDR3 sequence: CASSGRTGNEQFF. DNA for the CDR3: TGTGCCAGCTCGGGCCGGACAGGGAATGAGCAGTTCTTC. The chain has TRBV2 and TRBJ2-1, with 8 bases that match TRBD1. The CDR3 loop spans 13 amino acids. CDR1 SNHLY and CDR2 FYNNEI come from the germline V gene. V trimming: 8 bases; J trimming: 7 bases; junction bases outside the gene matches: 7.

The chain uses TRBV2 and TRBJ2-7; D remains unclear. Trimming took off 6 bases at V and 0 bases at J, with 9 bases between the two ends. The CDR3 has 13 amino acids. Germline V gene data show CDR1 as SNHLY and CDR2 as FYNNEI. CDR3 coding DNA: TGTGCCAGCAGGGGATGGAGCTCCTACGAGCAGTACTTC. Translating gives CASRGWSSYEQYF.

The rearrangement uses TRBV7-8 and TRBJ2-7, with 7 bases that match TRBD2. The J segment lost 3 bases and the V segment lost 4 bases, leaving 12 bases of the junction unmatched. Germline V gene sequence: CDR1 SGHVS, CDR2 FQNEAQ. CDR3 length: 16 amino acids. The CDR3 bases are TGTGCCAGCAGCTCCCCCCGCCCAGCGGGGAACTACGAGCAGTACTTC. Its translation: CASSSPRPAGNYEQYF.

This clone is classed as medium-sized. Other DNA sequences of this sample code for an identical CDR3. V gene TRBV28 combines with J gene TRBJ2-7; D is perhaps TRBD1 (5 bases). Germline loops: CDR1 MDHEN, CDR2 SYDVKM. V lost 5 bases and J lost 0, with 14 bases in between. The CDR3 has 15 residues. CDR3 residues: CASSPPTGNSYEQYF. CDR3 sequence (DNA): TGTGCCAGCAGTCCCCCTACAGGTAACTCCTACGAGCAGTACTTC.

The gene calls are TRBV28 and TRBJ2-1; 8 nucleotides match TRBD2. Looked up from germline, CDR1 is MDHEN and CDR2 is SYDVKM. The CDR3 consists of 15 residues. Unmatched junction bases numbered 10, after V lost 8 bases and J lost 4 bases. The CDR3 DNA sequence: TGTGCCAGCGAAGGGTCGATAGCGGGATACAATGAGCAGTTCTTC. Translating it yields CASEGSIAGYNEQFF.

The chain recombines TRBV7-2 with TRBJ2-2, with 7 bases identical to TRBD2. CDR3 length equals 16 residues. The V and J ends lost 0 bases and 4 bases, in that order; junction bases with no gene match: 5. CDR1 and CDR2 from the germline V gene are SGHTA and FQGNSA. CDR3 sequence reads: CASSLARGRPTGELFF. Written as DNA, the CDR3 is TGTGCCAGCAGCTTAGCGCGCGGGAGACCCACCGGGGAGCTGTTTTTT. The full variable domain, completed using reference TRBV7-2 and TRBJ2-2, is GAGVSQSPSNKVTEKGKDVELRCDPISGHTALYWYRQSLGQGLEFLIYFQGNSAPDKSGLPSDRFSAERTGGSVSTLTIQRTQQEDSAVYLCASSLARGRPTGELFFGEGSRLTVL.

The chain couples TRBV5-6 to TRBJ2-7; TRBD2 agrees at 7 bases. Trimming removed 0 bases from V and 3 bases from J; junction bases left unmatched: 6. CDR1 is SGHDT and CDR2 is YYEEEE in the germline V gene. The CDR3 sequence is 15 residues long. The CDR3 DNA reads TGTGCCAGCAGCTTGGCTTCTAGCGGTATCTACGAGCAGTACTTC. As protein: CASSLASSGIYEQYF.

The chain couples TRBV14 to TRBJ2-1, with 7 bases aligning to TRBD2. This CDR3 spans 15 amino acids. The V gene's germline CDR1 is SGHDN and CDR2 FVKESK. V was pared by 0 bases and J by 7 bases, with 6 bases of the junction left unmatched. The DNA of the CDR3 is TGTGCCAGCAGCCAAGATAGATGGGGGGGGAATGAGCAGTTCTTC. Translated, it gives CASSQDRWGGNEQFF.

This clone was counted a single time. V is TRBV6-5 and J is TRBJ2-1, with 7 bases fitting TRBD2. CDR1 is MNHEY and CDR2 is SVGAGI in the germline V gene. The CDR3 runs to 14 residues. V was pared by 0 bases and J by 7 bases, with 3 bases of the junction left unmatched. The CDR3 DNA follows: TGTGCCAGCAGTTACTCTGCGGGAGAAAATGAGCAGTTCTTC. This sequence encodes CASSYSAGENEQFF.

The rearrangement uses TRBV7-9 and TRBJ1-4; weak D call: TRBD1 (5 bases). CDR1 is SEHNR, CDR2 FQNEAQ, per germline (reference sequence). The V gene lost 1 base and the J gene lost 4 bases, with 7 bases spanning the gap. The CDR3 totals 14 residues. The DNA of the CDR3 is TGTGCCAGCAGCTTAGGACAGATTAATGAAAAACTGTTTTTT. Protein: CASSLGQINEKLFF.

A single count supports this clone. The chain combines TRBV29-1 with TRBJ2-3; D gene ambiguous. Germline V CDR1 and CDR2: SQVTM, ANQGSEA. The CDR3 has 13 amino acids. V was pared by 3 bases and J by 0 bases, with 7 bases between. The CDR3 protein is CSVDSPSTDTQYF. As DNA, the CDR3 is TGCAGCGTTGATTCCCCTAGCACAGATACGCAGTATTTT.

V gene TRBV11-3 combines with J gene TRBJ1-3, with D perhaps TRBD1 (5 bases). Between the trimmed V and J ends, which lost 3 bases and 8 bases, there was a span of 14 bases. The CDR3 is 14 amino acids. CDR1 and CDR2 from the germline V gene are SGHNT and YENEEA. The CDR3 sequence: CASSFSGGQDTIYF. As DNA, the CDR3 is TGTGCCAGCAGCTTTTCCGGGGGTCAAGACACCATATATTTT.

The chain combines TRBV6-5 with TRBJ2-7; TRBD1 is a possible D gene (5 bases). The CDR3 runs 12 residues. The V gene's germline CDR1 is MNHEY and CDR2 SVGAGI. V was pared by 6 bases and J by 2 bases, with 8 bases between. Here the CDR3 reads CASRTGTYEQYF. CDR3 DNA: TGTGCCAGCAGAACAGGAACCTACGAGCAGTACTTC.

V is TRBV2 and J is TRBJ2-5, with unresolved D. Trimming stripped 4 bases from V and 0 bases from J, with 9 bases between. Germline assignment: CDR1 SNHLY and CDR2 FYNNEI. The CDR3 extends over 14 amino acids. CDR3 nucleotides: TGTGCCAGCAGTGTAGACTGGAACCAAGAGACCCAGTACTTC. This encodes CASSVDWNQETQYF.

This rearrangement joins TRBV6-5 to TRBJ2-1, with D hard to call. The length of the CDR3 is 13 residues. With 2 bases removed from V and 9 bases from J, the gap between germline ends came to 11 bases. In germline, CDR1 is MNHEY, CDR2 SVGAGI. In DNA, the CDR3 is TGTGCCAGCAGTTACGGGCTAGTCGGTGAGCAGTTCTTC. Translating it yields CASSYGLVGEQFF.

J is TRBJ1-2 and V is TRBV29-1, with D possibly matching TRBD1 (5 bases). This CDR3 contains 14 residues. The V and J ends lost 1 base and 1 base respectively, with 10 bases between them. CDR1 and CDR2 from the germline V gene are SQVTM and ANQGSEA. CDR3: CSVEGDRFNYGYTF. The CDR3 DNA sequence: TGCAGCGTTGAAGGGGACCGCTTTAACTATGGCTACACCTTC.

The chain employs TRBV5-1 and TRBJ1-4; possibly TRBD1 for D (5 bases). This CDR3 is built from 14 residues. Trimming shortened V by 4 bases and J by 3 bases, and 10 bases separated the two germline ends. The germline V gene has CDR1 SGHRS and CDR2 YFSETQ. The CDR3 DNA sequence: TGCGCCAGCAGCCGGGGGGGTTCTAATGAAAAACTGTTTTTT. Protein sequence: CASSRGGSNEKLFF. The full variable domain, in which reference TRBV5-1 and TRBJ1-4 provide the parts outside the CDR3, is KAGVTQTPRYLIKTRGQQVTLSCSPISGHRSVSWYQQTPGQGLQFLFEYFSETQRNKGNFPGRFSGRQFSNSRSEMNVSTLELGDSALYLCASSRGGSNEKLFFGSGTQLSVL.

This clone was picked up a small number of times. J is TRBJ2-1 and V is TRBV9; 13 bases are shared with TRBD2. There are 15 residues in the CDR3. Germline loops: CDR1 SGDLS, CDR2 YYNGEE. V lost 3 bases and J lost 9; bases outside the gene matches: 6. The CDR3 bases are TGTGCCAGCAGCGGACTAGCGGGAGGAAGGAGTGAGCAGTTCTTC. Its protein product is CASSGLAGGRSEQFF.

The chain uses TRBV5-1 and TRBJ2-2; TRBD2 is a possible D gene (6 bases). This CDR3 is 16 amino acids long. Germline V gives CDR1 SGHRS, CDR2 YFSETQ. Trimming shortened V by 0 bases and J by 4 bases, and 13 bases separated the two germline ends. For the CDR3, the DNA is TGCGCCAGCAGCTTGGTCCGCGGGATCGGCACCGGGGAGCTGTTTTTT. Amino acid sequence: CASSLVRGIGTGELFF.

The chain uses TRBV19 and TRBJ1-3; D not resolved. Trimming took off 6 bases at V and 3 bases at J, with 15 bases between the two ends. Germline CDR1 LNHDA, CDR2 SQIVND (reference sequence). This CDR3 has 15 residues. The CDR3, as DNA: TGTGCCAGTAGCCTCAAAGGCTGGAGTGGAAACACCATATATTTT. It yields the protein CASSLKGWSGNTIYF. The whole variable domain, remainder taken from reference TRBV19 and TRBJ1-3, is DGGITQSPKYLFRKEGQNVTLSCEQNLNHDAMYWYRQDPGQGLRLIYYSQIVNDFQKGDIAEGYSVSREKKESFPLTVTSAQKNPTAFYLCASSLKGWSGNTIYFGEGSWLTVV.

This sequence joins TRBV28 and TRBJ2-4; the D call may be TRBD1 or TRBD2 (5 bases each). The CDR3 contains 13 residues. Per germline, CDR1 MDHEN and CDR2 SYDVKM. V was shortened by 7 bases and J by 7 bases, with 14 bases between the two germline ends. CDR3 nucleotide sequence: TGTGCCAGCATGGGGCGGGTCGGGAACATTCAGTACTTC. Its translation: CASMGRVGNIQYF.

The sample holds a few counts of this clone. This chain joins TRBV27 and TRBJ1-5; D unclear. The germline CDR1 and CDR2 sequences are MNHEY and SMNVEV (reference sequence). The V end was cut by 3 bases, the J end by 2 bases, with 11 bases between. The length of the CDR3 is 15 residues. The CDR3 DNA follows: TGTGCCAGCAGTTTTTATTCGGGTGGCAATCAGCCCCAGCATTTT. Translation gives CASSFYSGGNQPQHF.

Turning to this clone: This CDR3 is also generated by other DNA sequences in the sample. The genes are TRBV7-2 and TRBJ2-5; D is perhaps TRBD1 (5 bases). From germline, CDR1 is SGHTA and CDR2 FQGNSA. The CDR3 is 14 amino acids. V was pared by 0 bases and J by 2 bases, with 7 bases between. The chain's CDR3 is CASSLAGQQETQYF. The CDR3 DNA follows: TGTGCCAGCAGCTTAGCGGGGCAGCAAGAGACCCAGTACTTC. The full variable domain, its missing parts supplied by reference TRBV7-2 and TRBJ2-5, is GAGVSQSPSNKVTEKGKDVELRCDPISGHTALYWYRQSLGQGLEFLIYFQGNSAPDKSGLPSDRFSAERTGGSVSTLTIQRTQQEDSAVYLCASSLAGQQETQYFGPGTRLLVL.

This chain joins TRBV5-1 and TRBJ2-3; D might be TRBD1 (5 bases). This CDR3 is built from 14 residues. V lost 6 bases and J lost 2, with 13 bases in between. Germline V gene data show CDR1 as SGHRS and CDR2 as YFSETQ. CDR3: CASKQGGPTDTQYF. The DNA of the CDR3 is TGCGCCAGCAAGCAGGGCGGCCCCACAGATACGCAGTATTTT. The full variable domain, rest sourced from reference TRBV5-1 and TRBJ2-3, is KAGVTQTPRYLIKTRGQQVTLSCSPISGHRSVSWYQQTPGQGLQFLFEYFSETQRNKGNFPGRFSGRQFSNSRSEMNVSTLELGDSALYLCASKQGGPTDTQYFGPGTRLTVL.

This chain links TRBV29-1 with TRBJ2-1, with 8 nucleotides matching TRBD2. This CDR3 has 14 amino acids. Germline CDR1 is SQVTM and CDR2 is ANQGSEA. V was clipped by 7 bases and J by 2 bases; unmatched bases: 7. This CDR3 is CSAPGGRAYNEQFF. CDR3 nucleotides: TGCAGCGCCCCGGGGGGGAGGGCCTACAATGAGCAGTTCTTC.

This CDR3 reads CAISEDRGRAEAFF. Here the CDR3 DNA reads TGTGCCATCAGTGAGGACAGGGGGAGGGCTGAAGCTTTCTTT. V is TRBV10-3 and J is TRBJ1-1; 9 bases map to TRBD1. J gave up 6 bases and V 2 bases, and 4 bases lay outside the gene matches. The CDR3 extends over 14 amino acids. Per the germline V gene, CDR1 is ENHRY and CDR2 is SYGVKD.

V is TRBV25-1 and J is TRBJ2-3; weak D call: TRBD2 (7 bases). The V end was cut by 3 bases, the J end by 1 base, with 17 bases between. The CDR3 extends over 17 amino acids. Germline loops: CDR1 MGHDK, CDR2 SYGVNS. The CDR3: CASSDWRGGAGTDTQYF. The CDR3 DNA follows: TGTGCCAGCAGTGATTGGAGGGGGGGGGCCGGCACAGATACGCAGTATTTT.

The CDR3 DNA reads TGTGCCATCAGTAGACAGAACACTGAAGCTTTCTTT. It yields the protein CAISRQNTEAFF. The gene calls are TRBV10-3 and TRBJ1-1, with D hard to call. The length of the CDR3 is 12 residues. Trimming removed 5 bases at V and 1 base at J, with 5 bases between. Germline loops: CDR1 ENHRY, CDR2 SYGVKD.

The sample holds one count of this clone. The V gene is TRBV9, the J gene TRBJ2-3; no firm D call. Germline V CDR1 and CDR2: SGDLS, YYNGEE. This CDR3 comprises 15 residues. Trimming took off 0 bases at V and 2 bases at J, with 10 bases between the two ends. The CDR3, as DNA: TGTGCCAGCAGCGTAGTGGGCACCTACACAGATACGCAGTATTTT. It translates to CASSVVGTYTDTQYF. The full variable domain, with the rest looked up from reference TRBV9 and TRBJ2-3, is DSGVTQTPKHLITATGQRVTLRCSPRSGDLSVYWYQQSLDQGLQFLIQYYNGEERAKGNILERFSAQQFPDLHSELNLSSLELGDSALYFCASSVVGTYTDTQYFGPGTRLTVL.

This sequence joins TRBV19 and TRBJ1-1; the D is unclear. V was pared by 7 bases and J by 0 bases, with 18 bases between. Per the germline V gene, CDR1 is LNHDA and CDR2 is SQIVND (reference sequence). CDR3 length equals 16 residues. DNA of the CDR3: TGTGCCAGTACCCCCGCGTGGGCAACAATGAACACTGAAGCTTTCTTT. As protein: CASTPAWATMNTEAFF.

The chain links TRBV28 to TRBJ1-2, with D possibly being TRBD1 (5 bases). This CDR3 spans 15 amino acids. From germline, CDR1 is MDHEN and CDR2 SYDVKM. V was trimmed by 6 bases and J by 3 bases, leaving 17 bases between them. The CDR3 loop reads CASRPLDGADYGYTF. CDR3 DNA: TGTGCCAGCAGGCCCCTTGACGGGGCCGACTATGGCTACACCTTC.